The rows below give T cell receptor beta chains drawn from one sample of a study of blood T cell repertoires in COVID-19. Profiled with immunoSEQ multiplex PCR; TCRdb holds only in-frame clones, not every one. The data show about 59,000 clones, around 90% seen once. Specimen: peripheral blood. The receptors shown here come from a man aged 80 or over with acute or convalescent COVID-19. Both conserved end residues are part of each CDR3.

J	V	CDR3
TRBJ2-6	TRBV5-1	CASSLVLGDGANVLTF
TRBJ1-2	TRBV11-3	CASSQGQGADGYTF
TRBJ2-1	TRBV5-8	CASSWGLAGGPHARYRFF
TRBJ1-1	TRBV2	CASNGQGMIGAEAFF
TRBJ2-7	TRBV6-2/TRBV6-3	CASSYSRGATYEQYF
TRBJ2-3	TRBV19	CASSIGGRVGDTQYF
TRBJ1-3	TRBV5-1	CASSFKGETFSGNTIYF
TRBJ1-1	TRBV2	CASKTGGYAEAFF
TRBJ2-3	TRBV9	CASRPGTGVGYTQYF
TRBJ2-5	TRBV2	CASSDTMGLALESQYF
TRBJ2-7	TRBV3-1/TRBV3-2	CASSQAGGPYEQYF
TRBJ2-1	TRBV29-1	CSVRQGHEQFF
TRBJ2-5	TRBV2	CASRGTSGGTTLQETQYF
TRBJ1-1	TRBV5-5	CASSPVAGDTEAFF
TRBJ2-2	TRBV7-9	CASSPPGGLYTGELFF
TRBJ2-6	TRBV5-5	CASNLGSGGSGANVLTF
TRBJ2-5	TRBV24-1	CATSDRGLAGGQETQYF
TRBJ2-7	TRBV7-9	CASSSRDRGREQYF
TRBJ1-6	TRBV27	CASSLSGAGNSPLHF
TRBJ2-3	TRBV5-1	CASSSGTGYSTDTQYF
TRBJ2-7	TRBV6-5	CASSILGQGKGEQYF
TRBJ2-1	TRBV20-1	CSARGHNEQFF
TRBJ2-3	TRBV7-3	CASSFGLGADTQYF
TRBJ2-3	TRBV3-1/TRBV3-2	CASSHGGATDTQYF
TRBJ2-7	TRBV7-3	CASSLSLFAGDYEQYF
TRBJ2-2	TRBV10-3	CAISEFVSRDLNTGELFF
TRBJ2-2	TRBV5-4	CASSDSQGARTGELFF
TRBJ2-3	TRBV27	CASSLRGRGPSTDTQYF
TRBJ2-3	TRBV7-9	CASSLLRGLAGGTDTQYF
TRBJ2-1	TRBV5-1	CASPRRLAGGIYNEQFF
TRBJ1-2	TRBV14	CASSQVLGAGGYTF
TRBJ1-1	TRBV5-6	CASSLGRGTEAFF
TRBJ2-7	TRBV19	CASSRGGDSGEQYF
TRBJ2-2	TRBV27	CASSHRAGVTGELFF
TRBJ2-1	TRBV5-1	CASSSLAGSDNEQFF
TRBJ1-1	TRBV7-2	CASSSSGSAQLNTEAFF
TRBJ1-5	TRBV19	CASSTGDRGTNQPQHF
TRBJ2-2	TRBV18	CASSPGVNTGELFF
TRBJ2-1	TRBV12-5	CASGQIGGSYNEQFF
TRBJ2-5	TRBV3-1/TRBV3-2	CASSQGLRGGIETQYF
TRBJ1-6	TRBV6-6	CASSPRGQGGSPLHF
TRBJ1-1	TRBV6-5	CASSYRGSGEAFF
TRBJ2-3	TRBV5-1	CASNEGGTDTQYF
TRBJ2-7	TRBV18	CASSPEEEQYF
TRBJ1-2	TRBV3-1/TRBV3-2	CASSQELGDRELF
TRBJ2-7	TRBV10-3	CAPLGRRGHEQYF
TRBJ2-5	TRBV3-1/TRBV3-2	CASSQGLAGRETQYF
TRBJ1-6	TRBV30	CAWRGNRGHSPLHF
TRBJ2-2	TRBV11-1	CASSWDRGTGELFF
TRBJ2-1	TRBV5-1	CASSAEREAGGYNEQFF
TRBJ1-5	TRBV28	CASSSATGPRNQPQHF
TRBJ2-1	TRBV28	CASSLLAGTSGDNEQFF
TRBJ2-7	TRBV10-3	CAISRTSGDEQYF